This TCR beta chain stems from a study of Tregs in tolerant kidney transplant recipients. The data were produced by immunoSEQ multiplex PCR, yet TCRdb's version contains in-frame clones alone and is incomplete. The sample shows under 95,000 clones, under 95% of them seen only once. Germline V CDR1 and CDR2: SEHNR, FQNEAQ (reference sequence). Trimming removed 1 base at V and 1 base at J, with 2 bases between. CDR3 length: 13 residues. The source was Tregs from blood, collected before the transplant. The receptor was isolated from a human donor who received a combined kidney and bone marrow transplant. The chain uses TRBV7-9 and TRBJ1-3; D not certain. CDR3 sequence (DNA): TGTGCCAGCAGCTTAGGGTCTGGAAACACCATATATTTT. Protein sequence: CASSLGSGNTIYF.